In its sample, the clone carrying this T cell receptor beta chain was seen a few times. Its target is unknown. These data originate in a study of Ad26.COV2.S vaccination and SARS-CoV-2 variants. Germline CDR1 reads SEHNR; CDR2 reads FQNEAQ (reference sequence). CDR3 size: 15 residues. Trimming took 1 base from V and 2 from J, leaving 8 bases between them. Broader study findings: Researchers reported similar non-spike TCR breadth in vaccine and placebo recipients.

Libraries were prepared by immunoSEQ multiplex PCR; TCRdb keeps only in-frame clonotypes and omits some of them. Counted here are more than 120,000 clones, about nine tenths occurring once; the ten biggest clones make up less than 6%. The sample consisted of peripheral blood, taken after recovery from COVID-19. The source of this sequence is a human donor who had recovered from COVID-19. The genes are TRBV7-9 and TRBJ2-2; D unclear. CDR3 bases: TGTGCCAGCAGCTTAGGTACATCAAACACCGGGGAGCTGTTTTTT. Residues: CASSLGTSNTGELFF.